The 21 T cell receptor beta chains below were found in one sample sequenced in a study of metastatic and nonmetastatic thyroid tumors. TCRdb re-called the PCR reads with MiXCR. The sample records about 25,000 clones, 20% to 25% being singletons. Nobody among the patients had been given any treatment before thyroid surgery. Sequencing was performed on blood. The receptors derive from a male donor with papillary thyroid cancer or a benign thyroid nodule (not recorded which). Some clones in this sample may be carry-over from other donors' samples.

As regards this clone: Germline and junction disagree at one end, which may indicate a read error. V usage is TRBV6-2 or TRBV6-3 and J usage is TRBJ1-3; no firm D call. The germline gives CDR1 MNHEY, CDR2 SVGEGT. The CDR3 length is 14 residues. CDR3 residues: CASSYEDSGDTIYF. The DNA of the CDR3 is TGTGCCAGCAGTTACGAAGACTCTGGAGACACCATATATTTT.

This clone was detected many times. The V and J genes are TRBV19 and TRBJ2-7; 10 bases fit TRBD1. Trimming removed 4 bases from V and 2 bases from J; junction bases left unmatched: 5. The CDR3 loop spans 15 amino acids. Germline loops: CDR1 LNHDA, CDR2 SQIVND (reference sequence). CDR3 nucleotides: TGTGCCAGTAGTAAAGGACAGGGGGAGACCTACGAGCAGTACTTC. Protein product: CASSKGQGETYEQYF. The entire variable domain, with the rest obtained from reference TRBV19 and TRBJ2-7, is as follows: DGGITQSPKYLFRKEGQNVTLSCEQNLNHDAMYWYRQDPGQGLRLIYYSQIVNDFQKGDIAEGYSVSREKKESFPLTVTSAQKNPTAFYLCASSKGQGETYEQYFGPGTRLTVT.

This clone is a singleton in its sample. The chain combines TRBV20-1 with TRBJ1-3; D uncertain. CDR1 and CDR2 from the germline V gene are DFQATT and SNEGSKA (reference sequence). V was shortened by 6 bases and J by 8 bases, with 11 bases between the two germline ends. The CDR3 has 11 residues. The CDR3 loop is CSAHNPDTIYF. The DNA for the CDR3 is TGCAGTGCCCACAACCCCGACACCATATATTTT.

This clone was seen at least ten times. The chain couples TRBV9 to TRBJ2-5; 13 bases fit TRBD2. The germline V gene has CDR1 SGDLS and CDR2 YYNGEE. CDR3 size: 16 residues. Trimming took 2 bases from V and 2 from J; bases not matched to a gene: 3. The CDR3 spells CASSVGTSGEQETQYF. CDR3 in DNA: TGTGCCAGCAGCGTTGGGACTAGCGGGGAACAAGAGACCCAGTACTTC.

The chain is built from TRBV6-2 or TRBV6-3 and TRBJ1-4; D is unclear. The CDR3 has 17 amino acids. The germline V and J ends were trimmed by 0 bases and 1 base, with 12 bases remaining between them. CDR1 MNHEY and CDR2 SVGEGT come from the germline V gene. The CDR3 DNA sequence: TGTGCCAGCAGTTACTCCCTTCGCGGAGAAACTAATGAAAAACTGTTTTTT. Protein product: CASSYSLRGETNEKLFF.

This clone was counted ten times or more. This chain joins TRBV20-1 and TRBJ1-2; TRBD1 aligns across 7 bases. Per the germline V gene, CDR1 is DFQATT and CDR2 is SNEGSKA (reference sequence). J lost 8 bases, V lost 1 base, and 13 bases had no gene match. The CDR3 runs to 15 residues. CDR3 in DNA: TGCAGTGCTAGAGCCGCCAAGACAGGGCCCTGGGGCTACACCTTC. As protein: CSARAAKTGPWGYTF.

This clone was counted between two and nine times. The genes are TRBV28 and TRBJ1-6; D remains ambiguous. CDR3 length: 12 residues. V was shortened by 5 bases and J by 11 bases, with 10 bases between the two germline ends. Germline CDR1 MDHEN, CDR2 SYDVKM. The CDR3 DNA reads TGTGCCAGCAGTCTCGCTAGTCCACCCCTCCACTTT. Translation gives CASSLASPPLHF. Drawing the rest from reference TRBV28 and TRBJ1-6, the complete variable domain is DVKVTQSSRYLVKRTGEKVFLECVQDMDHENMFWYRQDPGLGLRLIYFSYDVKMKEKGDIPEGYSVSREKKERFSLILESASTNQTSMYLCASSLASPPLHFGNGTRLTVT.

By sample fraction, this clone is medium-sized. The CDR3 protein is CASRGGPNSPLHF. The DNA for the CDR3 is TGTGCCAGCAGGGGAGGACCGAATTCACCCCTCCACTTT. This rearrangement joins TRBV27 to TRBJ1-6; the D is unclear. The ends were cut back, 6 bases at V and 7 bases at J, with 10 bases in the middle. Germline values: CDR1 MNHEY, CDR2 SMNVEV (reference sequence). The CDR3 is 13 amino acids.

Ten or more counts support this clone. The V call is TRBV6-4, the J call TRBJ2-7; weak D call: TRBD1 (5 bases). The CDR3 totals 14 residues. Trimming cost V 3 bases and J 6 bases, with 15 bases left between them. Germline values: CDR1 MRHNA, CDR2 SNTAGT. Here the CDR3 DNA reads TGTGCCAGCAGTGATTGGACACCGGTGGTCGAGCAGTACTTC. This gives the protein CASSDWTPVVEQYF.

In this sample, this clone turned up many times. Its ends do not fully match the called genes, so a read error is possible. The J gene is TRBJ2-5, the V gene TRBV7-7; weak D call: TRBD1 (6 bases). The germline CDR1 and CDR2 sequences are SSHAT and FNYEAQ (reference sequence). The CDR3 runs to 15 residues. The CDR3 sequence is CASSVNRARQETQYF. The CDR3 nucleotides read TGTGCTAGCAGCGTAAACAGGGCCCGACAAGAGACCCAGTACTTC.

This clone was observed at least ten times. The chain links TRBV20-1 to TRBJ1-2; 9 bases are a match to TRBD1. Germline V CDR1 and CDR2: DFQATT, SNEGSKA (reference sequence). V lost 5 bases, J lost 6 bases, and 10 bases stayed unmatched. This CDR3 has 14 amino acids. CDR3 sequence (DNA): TGCAGTGCTCCCACCGGGACAGGGAACAATGGCTACACCTTC. Translating gives CSAPTGTGNNGYTF.

The rearrangement joins TRBV6-2 or TRBV6-3 to TRBJ2-1; the match to TRBD2 covers 9 bases. CDR1 and CDR2 (germline): MNHEY, SVGEGT. This CDR3 region has 15 residues. V dropped 6 bases and J dropped 1; count of bases not matched to a gene: 4. The CDR3 spells CASRLAGVSYNEQFF. The CDR3, as DNA: TGTGCCAGCAGATTAGCGGGGGTTTCCTACAATGAGCAGTTCTTC.

This clone was recorded at least ten times. The chain has TRBV4-2 and TRBJ2-7; the match to TRBD2 covers 10 bases. V dropped 1 base and J dropped 5; count of bases not matched to a gene: 5. The CDR3 consists of 15 residues. The germline V gene encodes CDR1 LGHNA and CDR2 YNFKEQ. The CDR3 sequence is CASSQVAGTSDEQYF. CDR3 bases: TGTGCCAGCAGCCAAGTCGCCGGGACTAGCGACGAGCAGTACTTC.

At least ten counts were recorded for this clone. The genes are TRBV6-1 and TRBJ1-1; D is perhaps TRBD1 (5 bases). Germline CDR1 and CDR2: MNHNS and SASEGT. V lost 3 bases and J lost 6, with 14 bases in between. The CDR3 sequence is 14 residues long. The CDR3 protein is CASSDYPGLAEAFF. For the CDR3, the DNA is TGTGCCAGCAGTGATTACCCAGGGCTGGCTGAAGCTTTCTTT.

This clone came up many times. The chain joins TRBV4-1 to TRBJ2-1; possibly TRBD2 for D (6 bases). The germline V gene has CDR1 MGHRA and CDR2 YSYEKL. This CDR3 has 13 residues. Trimming shortened V by 4 bases and J by 7 bases, and 11 bases separated the two germline ends. The CDR3 sequence: CASSRGDANEQFF. CDR3 sequence (DNA): TGCGCCAGCAGCCGGGGGGACGCAAATGAGCAGTTCTTC.

At least ten counts were recorded for this clone. The chain uses TRBV30 and TRBJ2-1; D may correspond to TRBD1 or TRBD2 (5 bases each). CDR1 is GTSNPN and CDR2 is SVGIG in the germline V gene (reference sequence). The CDR3 spans 17 residues. V was clipped by 1 base and J by 4 bases, with 20 bases between them. Written as DNA, the CDR3 is TGTGCCTGGAGTGGACGAGGTGGGGGTTTACCGTACAATGAGCAGTTCTTC. It yields the protein CAWSGRGGGLPYNEQFF.

This clone has a count of ten or more. The CDR3 here is CASSLRHSNSPLHF. CDR3 coding DNA: TGTGCCAGCAGCTTAAGACACAGCAATTCACCCCTCCACTTT. The V and J genes are TRBV11-3 and TRBJ1-6; D remains unclear. Trimming stripped 2 bases from V and 7 bases from J, with 9 bases between. The length of the CDR3 is 14 residues. Germline loops: CDR1 SGHNT, CDR2 YENEEA.

Note on this clone: Lacking the conserved final phenylalanine or tryptophan, this CDR3 likely reflects a read error. The DNA of the CDR3 is TGTGCCAGCAGCTTAGCCGCCACAGGGTCATCTGGAAACACCATATATTTA. Protein sequence: CASSLAATGSSGNTIYL. The V gene is TRBV7-8, the J gene TRBJ1-3; D possibly corresponds to TRBD1 (6 bases). The ends were cut back, 0 bases at V and 1 base at J, with 13 bases in the middle. This CDR3 comprises 17 residues. Germline CDR1 and CDR2: SGHVS and FQNEAQ.

This clone was counted once. The chain has TRBV9 and TRBJ2-2; the D is unclear. Germline values: CDR1 SGDLS, CDR2 YYNGEE. Trimming removed 0 bases from V and 7 bases from J, with 7 bases in between. The CDR3 extends over 13 amino acids. CDR3 residues: CASSVGPLGELFF. DNA for the CDR3: TGTGCCAGCAGCGTAGGACCCCTCGGGGAGCTGTTTTTT.

This clone was recorded at least ten times. This chain links TRBV6-1 with TRBJ1-4; TRBD1 is a possible D gene (5 bases). CDR3 length equals 15 residues. Germline values: CDR1 MNHNS, CDR2 SASEGT. Trimming removed 3 bases from V and 8 bases from J, with 16 bases in between. This CDR3 is CASSDWGGSQEKLFF. CDR3 in DNA: TGTGCCAGCAGTGACTGGGGGGGAAGTCAGGAAAAACTGTTTTTT.

This clone was seen repeatedly, ten times or more. A much larger clone lies a single base off, so this may be a read error. This chain uses TRBV11-3 with TRBJ2-7, with a possible D match to TRBD2 (7 bases). This CDR3 region has 13 residues. CDR1 is SGHNT, CDR2 YENEEA, per germline. The CDR3 DNA sequence: TGTGCCAGCGGCTTTCGGGGGGCATACGAGCAGTACTTC. As protein: CASGFRGAYEQYF.